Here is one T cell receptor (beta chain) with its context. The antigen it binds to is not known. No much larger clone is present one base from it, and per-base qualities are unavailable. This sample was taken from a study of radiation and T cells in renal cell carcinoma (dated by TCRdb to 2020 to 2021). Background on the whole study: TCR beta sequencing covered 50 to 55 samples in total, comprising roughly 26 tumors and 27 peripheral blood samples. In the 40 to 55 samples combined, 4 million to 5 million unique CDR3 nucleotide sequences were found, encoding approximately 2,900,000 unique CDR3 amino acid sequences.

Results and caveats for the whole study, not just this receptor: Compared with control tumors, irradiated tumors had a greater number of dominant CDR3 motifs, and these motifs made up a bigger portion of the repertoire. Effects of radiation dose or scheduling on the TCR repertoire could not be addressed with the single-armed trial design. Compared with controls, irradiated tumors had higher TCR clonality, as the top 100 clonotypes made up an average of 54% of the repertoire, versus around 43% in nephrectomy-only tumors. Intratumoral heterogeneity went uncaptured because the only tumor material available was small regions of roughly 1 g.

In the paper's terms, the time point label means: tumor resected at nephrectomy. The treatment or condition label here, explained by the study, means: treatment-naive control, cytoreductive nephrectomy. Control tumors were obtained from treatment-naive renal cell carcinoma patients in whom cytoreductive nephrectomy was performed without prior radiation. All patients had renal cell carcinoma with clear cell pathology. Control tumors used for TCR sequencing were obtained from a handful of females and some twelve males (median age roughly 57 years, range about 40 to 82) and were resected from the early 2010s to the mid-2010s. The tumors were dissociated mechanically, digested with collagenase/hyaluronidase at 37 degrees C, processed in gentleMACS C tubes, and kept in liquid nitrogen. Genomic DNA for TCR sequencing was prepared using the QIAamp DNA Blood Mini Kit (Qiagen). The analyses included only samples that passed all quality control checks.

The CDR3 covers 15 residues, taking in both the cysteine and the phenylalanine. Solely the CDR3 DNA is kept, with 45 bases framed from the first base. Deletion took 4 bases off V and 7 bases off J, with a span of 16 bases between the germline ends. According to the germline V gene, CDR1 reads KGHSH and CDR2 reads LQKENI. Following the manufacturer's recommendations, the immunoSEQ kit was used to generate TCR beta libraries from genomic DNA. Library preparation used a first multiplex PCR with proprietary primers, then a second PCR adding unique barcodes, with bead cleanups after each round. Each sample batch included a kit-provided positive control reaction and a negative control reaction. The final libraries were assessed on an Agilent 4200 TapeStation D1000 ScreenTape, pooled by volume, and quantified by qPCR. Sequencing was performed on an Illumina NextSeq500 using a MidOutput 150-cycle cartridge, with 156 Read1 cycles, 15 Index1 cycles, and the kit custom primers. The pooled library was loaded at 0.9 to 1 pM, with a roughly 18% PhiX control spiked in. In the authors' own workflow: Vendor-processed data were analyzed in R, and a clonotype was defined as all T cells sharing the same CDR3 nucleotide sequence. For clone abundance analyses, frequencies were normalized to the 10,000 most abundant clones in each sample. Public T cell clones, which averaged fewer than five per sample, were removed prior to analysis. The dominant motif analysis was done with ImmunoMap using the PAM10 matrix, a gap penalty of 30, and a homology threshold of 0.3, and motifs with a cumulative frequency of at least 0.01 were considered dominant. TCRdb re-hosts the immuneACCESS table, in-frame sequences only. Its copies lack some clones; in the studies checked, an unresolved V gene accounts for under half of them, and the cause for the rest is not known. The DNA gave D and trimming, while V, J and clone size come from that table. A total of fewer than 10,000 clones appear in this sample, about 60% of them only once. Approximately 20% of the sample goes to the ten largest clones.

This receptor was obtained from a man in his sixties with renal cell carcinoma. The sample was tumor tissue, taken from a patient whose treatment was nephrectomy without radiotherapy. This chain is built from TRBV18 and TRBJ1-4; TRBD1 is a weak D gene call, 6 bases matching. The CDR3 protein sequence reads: CASSRETGQSEKLFF. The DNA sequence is TGTGCCAGCTCACGCGAGACAGGCCAGAGTGAAAAACTGTTTTTT.